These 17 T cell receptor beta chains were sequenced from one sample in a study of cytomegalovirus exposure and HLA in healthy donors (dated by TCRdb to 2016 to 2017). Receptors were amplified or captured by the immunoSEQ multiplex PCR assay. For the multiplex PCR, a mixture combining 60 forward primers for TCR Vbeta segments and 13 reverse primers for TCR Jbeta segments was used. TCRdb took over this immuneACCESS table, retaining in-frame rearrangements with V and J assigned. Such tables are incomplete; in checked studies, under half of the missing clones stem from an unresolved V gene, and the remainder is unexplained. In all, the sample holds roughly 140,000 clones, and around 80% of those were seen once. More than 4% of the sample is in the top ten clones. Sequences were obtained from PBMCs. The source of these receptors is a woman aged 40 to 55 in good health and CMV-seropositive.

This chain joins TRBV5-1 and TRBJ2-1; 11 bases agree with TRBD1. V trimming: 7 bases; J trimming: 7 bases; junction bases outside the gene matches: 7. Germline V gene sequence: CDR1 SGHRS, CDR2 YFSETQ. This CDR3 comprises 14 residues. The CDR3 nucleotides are TGCGCCAGCCGGGGGACAGGGGGGCGGAATGAGCAGTTCTTC. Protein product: CASRGTGGRNEQFF.

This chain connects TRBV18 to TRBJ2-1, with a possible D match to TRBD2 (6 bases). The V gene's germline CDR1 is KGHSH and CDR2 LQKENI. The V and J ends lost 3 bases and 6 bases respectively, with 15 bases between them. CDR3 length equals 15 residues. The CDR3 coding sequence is TGTGCCAGCTCACCGCCGGCGGGATTTGGCAATGAGCAGTTCTTC. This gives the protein CASSPPAGFGNEQFF.

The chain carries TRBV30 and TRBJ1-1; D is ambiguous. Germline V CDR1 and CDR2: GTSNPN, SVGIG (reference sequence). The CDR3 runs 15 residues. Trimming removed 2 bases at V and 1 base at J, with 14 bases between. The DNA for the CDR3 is TGTGCCTGGAGTATTCAGACACTTTCGAACACTGAAGCTTTCTTT. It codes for CAWSIQTLSNTEAFF.

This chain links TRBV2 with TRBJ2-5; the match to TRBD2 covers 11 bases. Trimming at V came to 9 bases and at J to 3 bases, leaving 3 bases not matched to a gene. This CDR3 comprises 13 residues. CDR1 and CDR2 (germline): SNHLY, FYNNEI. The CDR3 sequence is CASMTSGEETQYF. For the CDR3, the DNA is TGTGCCAGTATGACTAGCGGGGAAGAGACCCAGTACTTC.

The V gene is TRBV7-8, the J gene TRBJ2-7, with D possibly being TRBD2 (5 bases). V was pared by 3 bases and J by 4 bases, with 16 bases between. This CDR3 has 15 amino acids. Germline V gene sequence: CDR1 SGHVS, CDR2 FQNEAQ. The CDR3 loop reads CASSFRGQVEYEQYF. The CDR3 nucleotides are TGTGCCAGCAGCTTCAGAGGGCAGGTGGAGTACGAGCAGTACTTC.

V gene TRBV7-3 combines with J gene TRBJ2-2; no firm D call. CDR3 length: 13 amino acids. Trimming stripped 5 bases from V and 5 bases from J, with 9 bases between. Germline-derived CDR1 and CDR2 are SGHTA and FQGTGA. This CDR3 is CASSRLVTGELFF. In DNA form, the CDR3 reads TGTGCCAGCAGCCGACTCGTAACCGGGGAGCTGTTTTTT.

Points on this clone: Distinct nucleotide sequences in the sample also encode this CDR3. CDR3 coding DNA: TGTGCCAGCAGCGGCGGGACAGGGGGCTACGAGCAGTACTTC. Encoded protein: CASSGGTGGYEQYF. The V call is TRBV9, the J call TRBJ2-7; 11 bases map to TRBD1. Germline assignment: CDR1 SGDLS and CDR2 YYNGEE. The V segment lost 3 bases and the J segment 3 bases; nucleotides outside the gene matches: 2. The CDR3 extends over 14 amino acids. The whole variable domain, filled in from reference TRBV9 and TRBJ2-7, reads DSGVTQTPKHLITATGQRVTLRCSPRSGDLSVYWYQQSLDQGLQFLIQYYNGEERAKGNILERFSAQQFPDLHSELNLSSLELGDSALYFCASSGGTGGYEQYFGPGTRLTVT.

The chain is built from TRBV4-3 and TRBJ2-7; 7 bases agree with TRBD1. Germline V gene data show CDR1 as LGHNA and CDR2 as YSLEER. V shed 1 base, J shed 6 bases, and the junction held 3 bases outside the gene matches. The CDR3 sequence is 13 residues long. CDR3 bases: TGCGCCAGCAGCCAAGCGGACAGGTCCGAGCAGTACTTC. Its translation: CASSQADRSEQYF.

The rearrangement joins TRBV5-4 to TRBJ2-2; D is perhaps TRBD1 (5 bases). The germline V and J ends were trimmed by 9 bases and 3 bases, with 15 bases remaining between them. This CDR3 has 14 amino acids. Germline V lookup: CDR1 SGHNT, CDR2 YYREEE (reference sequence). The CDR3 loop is CATARRADTGELFF. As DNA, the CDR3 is TGTGCCACCGCCCGCAGGGCCGACACCGGGGAGCTGTTTTTT.

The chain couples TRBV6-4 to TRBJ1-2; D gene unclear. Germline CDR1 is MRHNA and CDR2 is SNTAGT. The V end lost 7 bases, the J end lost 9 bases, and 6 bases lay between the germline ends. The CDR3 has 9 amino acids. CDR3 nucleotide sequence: TGTGCCAGCACAGGTAGCTACACCTTC. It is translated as CASTGSYTF.

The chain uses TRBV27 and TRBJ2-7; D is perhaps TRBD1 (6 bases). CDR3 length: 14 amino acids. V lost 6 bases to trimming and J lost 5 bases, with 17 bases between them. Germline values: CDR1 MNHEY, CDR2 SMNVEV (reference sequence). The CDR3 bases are TGTGCCAGCAGCCTCAGGAAAGGGGGTAACGAGCAGTACTTC. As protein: CASSLRKGGNEQYF.

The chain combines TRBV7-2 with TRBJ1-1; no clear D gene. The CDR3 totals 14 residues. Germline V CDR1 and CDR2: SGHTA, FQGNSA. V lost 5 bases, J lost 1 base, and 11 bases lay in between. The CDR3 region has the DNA TGTGCCAGCAGCCGCCCACCTAAGAACACTGAAGCTTTCTTT. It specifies CASSRPPKNTEAFF.

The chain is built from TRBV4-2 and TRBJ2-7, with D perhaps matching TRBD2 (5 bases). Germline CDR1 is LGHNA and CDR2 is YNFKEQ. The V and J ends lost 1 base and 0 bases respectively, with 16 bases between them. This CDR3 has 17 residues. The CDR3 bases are TGTGCCAGCAGCCAAGTCGATACCCCGGGGAGCTCCTACGAGCAGTACTTC. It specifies CASSQVDTPGSSYEQYF.

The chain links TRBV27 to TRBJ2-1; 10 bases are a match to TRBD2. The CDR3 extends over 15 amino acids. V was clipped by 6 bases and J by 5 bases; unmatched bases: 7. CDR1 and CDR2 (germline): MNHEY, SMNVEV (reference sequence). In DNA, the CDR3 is TGTGCCAGCAGCGCAAGCGGGAGGGCCGACAATGAGCAGTTCTTC. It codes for CASSASGRADNEQFF.

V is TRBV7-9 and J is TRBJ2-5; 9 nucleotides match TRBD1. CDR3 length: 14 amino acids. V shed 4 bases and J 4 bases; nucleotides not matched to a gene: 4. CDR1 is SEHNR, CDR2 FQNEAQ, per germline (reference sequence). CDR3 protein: CASSSWGQGETQYF. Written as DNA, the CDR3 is TGTGCCAGCAGCTCATGGGGACAGGGAGAGACCCAGTACTTC.

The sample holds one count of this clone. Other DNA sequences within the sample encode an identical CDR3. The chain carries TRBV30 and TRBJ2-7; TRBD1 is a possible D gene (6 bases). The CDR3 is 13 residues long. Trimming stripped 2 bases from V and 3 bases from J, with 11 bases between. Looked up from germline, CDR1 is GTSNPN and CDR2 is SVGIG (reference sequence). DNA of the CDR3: TGTGCCTGGAGTTTCGGGACATTCTACGAGCAGTACTTC. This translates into CAWSFGTFYEQYF.

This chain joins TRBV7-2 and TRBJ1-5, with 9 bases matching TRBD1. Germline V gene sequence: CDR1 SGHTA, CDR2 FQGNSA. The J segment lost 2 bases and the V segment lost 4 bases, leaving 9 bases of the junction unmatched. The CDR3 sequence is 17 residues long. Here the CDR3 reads CASSSDTGGSGNQPQHF. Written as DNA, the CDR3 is TGTGCCAGCAGCTCAGATACAGGGGGCTCGGGCAATCAGCCCCAGCATTTT.